This passage covers 23 T cell receptor beta chains from one sample sequenced in a study of cytomegalovirus exposure and HLA in healthy donors. PCR used 60 Vbeta primers and 13 Jbeta primers. Data came from immunoSEQ multiplex PCR; TCRdb stores just in-frame clones and leaves some out. The data show 150,000 to 200,000 clones, around 68% seen once. Sequencing used PBMCs. These receptors were obtained from a man aged 35 to 55 in good health and CMV-seronegative.

The chain carries TRBV30 and TRBJ2-5; 8 positions agree with TRBD1. Unmatched junction bases numbered 8, after V lost 3 bases and J lost 5 bases. The length of the CDR3 is 14 residues. Germline V CDR1 and CDR2: GTSNPN, SVGIG (reference sequence). CDR3 sequence (DNA): TGTGCCTGGAGCGACTGGACAGGGACGGAGACCCAGTACTTC. This codes for CAWSDWTGTETQYF.

The chain has TRBV19 and TRBJ1-1; tentatively, D is TRBD1 (5 bases). V lost 0 bases to trimming and J lost 6 bases, with 14 bases between them. Germline V lookup: CDR1 LNHDA, CDR2 SQIVND (reference sequence). CDR3 length equals 15 residues. The chain's CDR3 is CASSIDGRGSAEAFF. CDR3 nucleotides: TGTGCCAGTAGTATAGACGGCCGGGGGTCGGCTGAAGCTTTCTTT.

This clone was seen a handful of times. The J gene is TRBJ1-1, the V gene TRBV6-5; 8 bases are a match to TRBD1. Looked up from germline, CDR1 is MNHEY and CDR2 is SVGAGI. Unmatched junction bases numbered 7, after V lost 5 bases and J lost 11 bases. The CDR3 has 12 residues. The DNA for the CDR3 is TGTGCCAGCAGTACACAGGGGGTCGGCGCTTTCTTT. Protein product: CASSTQGVGAFF.

The chain recombines TRBV6-5 with TRBJ2-7, with TRBD1 matching 11 bases. Germline values: CDR1 MNHEY, CDR2 SVGAGI. This CDR3 has 15 residues. The trim removed 6 bases at V and 2 bases at J, leaving 6 bases unmatched. CDR3 bases: TGTGCCAGCAGCCCCCGGACAGGGGGCCCCTACGAGCAGTACTTC. This encodes CASSPRTGGPYEQYF.

This clone was seen more than once but under ten times. This chain uses TRBV19 with TRBJ1-1; a possible D gene is TRBD1 (6 bases). Germline CDR1 and CDR2: LNHDA and SQIVND (reference sequence). V lost 6 bases and J lost 2, with 19 bases in between. The CDR3 runs 16 residues. CDR3 region: CASSRRGRVFNTEAFF. CDR3 nucleotide sequence: TGTGCCAGTAGCCGGCGGGGGCGCGTTTTTAACACTGAAGCTTTCTTT.

The chain joins TRBV7-9 to TRBJ2-3, with a weak D call TRBD2 (6 bases). This CDR3 has 15 amino acids. V gave up 3 bases and J gave up 0 bases, with 10 bases separating them. Germline V gene lookup returns CDR1 SEHNR and CDR2 FQNEAQ (reference sequence). The CDR3 DNA reads as TGTGCCAGCAGCTTTACGGGAGATAGCACAGATACGCAGTATTTT. It specifies CASSFTGDSTDTQYF.

The genes are TRBV5-1 and TRBJ2-3; TRBD1 is a possible D gene (5 bases). Germline V gene data show CDR1 as SGHRS and CDR2 as YFSETQ. Trimming left V 3 bases short and J 3 bases short, with 14 bases between. CDR3 length: 15 amino acids. CDR3 residues: CASSSEGVRTDTQYF. For the CDR3, the DNA is TGCGCCAGCAGCTCGGAAGGGGTAAGGACAGATACGCAGTATTTT.

This clone was counted between two and nine times. V usage is TRBV5-4 and J usage is TRBJ1-6, with 11 bases that match TRBD1. The CDR3 length is 15 residues. In germline, CDR1 is SGHNT, CDR2 YYREEE (reference sequence). V lost 4 bases to trimming and J lost 9 bases; unmatched junction nucleotides: 6. This CDR3 is CASSEGTGGISPLHF. DNA for the CDR3: TGTGCCAGCAGCGAAGGGACAGGGGGTATTTCACCCCTCCACTTT.

This rearrangement joins TRBV10-3 to TRBJ2-1, with 13 nucleotides matching TRBD2. Germline V gene lookup returns CDR1 ENHRY and CDR2 SYGVKD. Trimming cost V 5 bases and J 9 bases; bases outside gene matches: 7. The CDR3 has 15 amino acids. CDR3 protein: CAISSGLAGVSEQFF. The CDR3 nucleotides read TGTGCCATCAGTTCCGGACTAGCGGGAGTCAGTGAGCAGTTCTTC.

This clone has only a few counts. V usage is TRBV11-2 and J usage is TRBJ2-7; no firm D call. The CDR3 has 12 residues. Germline lookup yields CDR1 SGHAT and CDR2 FQNNGV. V lost 2 bases, J lost 3 bases, and 5 bases lay in between. The CDR3 spells CASSLPFYEQYF. The CDR3 DNA follows: TGTGCCAGCAGCTTACCCTTCTACGAGCAGTACTTC.

This chain joins TRBV10-3 and TRBJ2-1; the match to TRBD1 covers 11 bases. This CDR3 has 15 residues. Germline V gene sequence: CDR1 ENHRY, CDR2 SYGVKD. Trimming removed 6 bases from V and 7 bases from J; junction bases left unmatched: 8. For the CDR3, the DNA is TGTGCCATCAGCTTCGGACAGGGGGCCGTAAATGAGCAGTTCTTC. This translates into CAISFGQGAVNEQFF.

CDR3 nucleotide sequence: TGTGCCTCCATGGCCAGGGTAGTTTGGGACACTGAAGCTTTCTTT. This translates into CASMARVVWDTEAFF. The V call is TRBV30, the J call TRBJ1-1, with D tentatively TRBD1 (5 bases). Trimming shortened V by 7 bases and J by 3 bases, and 21 bases separated the two germline ends. The CDR3 totals 15 residues. Germline V gene sequence: CDR1 GTSNPN, CDR2 SVGIG (reference sequence).

This clone was detected only once. The V and J genes are TRBV28 and TRBJ2-3; D unclear. This CDR3 spans 16 amino acids. The germline V gene has CDR1 MDHEN and CDR2 SYDVKM. The V end lost 5 bases, the J end lost 8 bases, and 23 bases lay between the germline ends. The CDR3 sequence: CASSGEQSNRDTTQYF. Written as DNA, the CDR3 is TGTGCCAGCAGTGGAGAGCAGTCAAATAGAGATACTACGCAGTATTTT. The entire variable domain, with the rest obtained from reference TRBV28 and TRBJ2-3, is as follows: DVKVTQSSRYLVKRTGEKVFLECVQDMDHENMFWYRQDPGLGLRLIYFSYDVKMKEKGDIPEGYSVSREKKERFSLILESASTNQTSMYLCASSGEQSNRDTTQYFGPGTRLTVL.

The V and J genes are TRBV10-1 and TRBJ2-2, with a possible D match to TRBD2 (5 bases). This CDR3 contains 15 residues. Trimming took 2 bases from V and 5 from J, leaving 12 bases between them. The germline CDR1 and CDR2 sequences are WNHNN and SYGVQD (reference sequence). In DNA form, the CDR3 reads TGCGCCAGCAGTGAGAGGACTCCGAGGACCGGGGAGCTGTTTTTT. Translated: CASSERTPRTGELFF.

The rearrangement uses TRBV28 and TRBJ1-2, with D possibly matching TRBD1 (5 bases). The CDR3 runs 15 residues. The germline CDR1 and CDR2 sequences are MDHEN and SYDVKM. V was cut by 0 bases and J by 0 bases, with 8 bases left in between. This CDR3 is CASSLWQGTNYGYTF. The CDR3 nucleotides are TGTGCCAGCAGTTTATGGCAGGGTACTAACTATGGCTACACCTTC.

V usage is TRBV30 and J usage is TRBJ1-4; D is unclear. CDR3 length: 14 residues. V was pared by 4 bases and J by 6 bases, with 15 bases between. The germline gives CDR1 GTSNPN, CDR2 SVGIG (reference sequence). CDR3 protein: CAWKRSMAYEKLFF. The CDR3 DNA reads TGTGCCTGGAAAAGGAGCATGGCTTATGAAAAACTGTTTTTT.

This clone has more than one count but fewer than ten. The rearrangement uses TRBV11-1 and TRBJ2-3; 9 nucleotides line up with TRBD2. The CDR3 runs 15 residues. Trimming took 3 bases from V and 2 from J; bases not matched to a gene: 3. Germline lookup yields CDR1 SGHAT and CDR2 FQDESV (reference sequence). The CDR3 here is CASSFRLADTDTQYF. In nucleotides, the CDR3 is TGTGCCAGCAGCTTTCGACTAGCGGACACAGATACGCAGTATTTT.

V gene TRBV9 combines with J gene TRBJ1-3; D gene unclear. This CDR3 region has 16 residues. The germline gives CDR1 SGDLS, CDR2 YYNGEE. The V and J ends lost 4 bases and 0 bases respectively, with 14 bases between them. This chain's CDR3 is CASSLSGRSSGNTIYF. For the CDR3, the DNA is TGTGCCAGCAGCCTCTCGGGGAGGAGCTCTGGAAACACCATATATTTT.

This chain joins TRBV4-1 and TRBJ1-3; a possible D gene is TRBD1 (5 bases). The CDR3 covers 17 residues. The germline V gene has CDR1 MGHRA and CDR2 YSYEKL. V was cut by 0 bases and J by 4 bases, with 16 bases left in between. CDR3 nucleotides: TGCGCCAGCAGCCAAGATAGGGGAGGGCAGCCCGGAAACACCATATATTTT. Its protein product is CASSQDRGGQPGNTIYF.

The V call is TRBV29-1, the J call TRBJ1-1, with 8 bases aligning to TRBD1. The CDR3 length is 14 residues. Germline V gene sequence: CDR1 SQVTM, CDR2 ANQGSEA. J was trimmed by 4 bases and V by 3 bases; bases with no gene match: 7. The CDR3 here is CSVEETGVGTEAFF. CDR3 DNA: TGCAGCGTTGAGGAGACAGGGGTGGGCACTGAAGCTTTCTTT.

This chain connects TRBV5-1 to TRBJ2-2; TRBD1 matches 12 bases. V trimming: 3 bases; J trimming: 5 bases; junction bases outside the gene matches: 11. The V gene's germline CDR1 is SGHRS and CDR2 YFSETQ. CDR3 length equals 18 residues. The CDR3 here is CASSSHGGTGGWTGELFF. Written as DNA, the CDR3 is TGCGCCAGCAGCTCCCACGGGGGGACAGGGGGCTGGACCGGGGAGCTGTTTTTT. Complete variable domain (other parts from reference TRBV5-1 and TRBJ2-2): KAGVTQTPRYLIKTRGQQVTLSCSPISGHRSVSWYQQTPGQGLQFLFEYFSETQRNKGNFPGRFSGRQFSNSRSEMNVSTLELGDSALYLCASSSHGGTGGWTGELFFGEGSRLTVL.

This clone was observed a handful of times. The rearrangement joins TRBV5-4 to TRBJ2-1; D ambiguous. Germline CDR1 reads SGHNT; CDR2 reads YYREEE (reference sequence). The CDR3 extends over 14 amino acids. V gave up 4 bases and J gave up 0 bases, with 8 bases separating them. The CDR3 is CASSPESSYNEQFF. The CDR3 nucleotides read TGTGCCAGCAGCCCCGAGAGCTCCTACAATGAGCAGTTCTTC.

This chain joins TRBV2 and TRBJ2-7, with D maybe TRBD1 (6 bases). Trimming took 4 bases from V and 6 from J, leaving 13 bases between them. The length of the CDR3 is 13 residues. Germline values: CDR1 SNHLY, CDR2 FYNNEI. The CDR3 region has the DNA TGTGCCAGCAGTGTGTCCCAGGGGTCCGAGCAGTACTTC. It translates to CASSVSQGSEQYF. The full variable domain, in which reference TRBV2 and TRBJ2-7 provide the parts outside the CDR3, is EPEVTQTPSHQVTQMGQEVILRCVPISNHLYFYWYRQILGQKVEFLVSFYNNEISEKSEIFDDQFSVERPDGSNFTLKIRSTKLEDSAMYFCASSVSQGSEQYFGPGTRLTVT.